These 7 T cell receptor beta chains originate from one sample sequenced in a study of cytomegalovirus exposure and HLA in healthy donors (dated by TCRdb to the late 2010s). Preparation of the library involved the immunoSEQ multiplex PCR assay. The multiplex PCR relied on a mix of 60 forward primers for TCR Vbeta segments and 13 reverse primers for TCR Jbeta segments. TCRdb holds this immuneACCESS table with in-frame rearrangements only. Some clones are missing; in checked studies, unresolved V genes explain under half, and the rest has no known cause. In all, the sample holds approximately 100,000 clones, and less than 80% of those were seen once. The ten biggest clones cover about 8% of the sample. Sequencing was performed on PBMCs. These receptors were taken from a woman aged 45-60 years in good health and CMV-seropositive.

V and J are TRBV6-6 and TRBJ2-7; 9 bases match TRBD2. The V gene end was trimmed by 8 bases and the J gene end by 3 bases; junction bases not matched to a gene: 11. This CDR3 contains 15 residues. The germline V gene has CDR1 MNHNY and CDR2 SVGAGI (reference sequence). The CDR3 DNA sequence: TGTGCCAGCGGCTCCTTAGCGGGGGCCTTCTACGAGCAGTACTTC. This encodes CASGSLAGAFYEQYF.

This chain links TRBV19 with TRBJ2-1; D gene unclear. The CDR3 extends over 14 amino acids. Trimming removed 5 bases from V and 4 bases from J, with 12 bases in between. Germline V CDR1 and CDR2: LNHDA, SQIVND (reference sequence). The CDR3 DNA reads TGTGCCAGTAGTCCCCGACTGGTGTACAATGAGCAGTTCTTC. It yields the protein CASSPRLVYNEQFF.

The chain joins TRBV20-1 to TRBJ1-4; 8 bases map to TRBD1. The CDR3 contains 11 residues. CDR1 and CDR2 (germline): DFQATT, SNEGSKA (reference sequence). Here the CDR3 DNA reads TGCACCGCACAGGGGGGTGAAAAACTGTTTTTT. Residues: CTAQGGEKLFF.

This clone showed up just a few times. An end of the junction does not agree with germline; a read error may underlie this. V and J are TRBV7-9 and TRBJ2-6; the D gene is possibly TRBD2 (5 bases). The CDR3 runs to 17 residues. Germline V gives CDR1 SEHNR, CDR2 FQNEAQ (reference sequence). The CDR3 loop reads CSSSPAGLDSGANVLTF. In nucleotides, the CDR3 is TGTTCCAGCAGTCCCGCGGGCCTGGACTCTGGGGCCAACGTCCTGACTTTC.

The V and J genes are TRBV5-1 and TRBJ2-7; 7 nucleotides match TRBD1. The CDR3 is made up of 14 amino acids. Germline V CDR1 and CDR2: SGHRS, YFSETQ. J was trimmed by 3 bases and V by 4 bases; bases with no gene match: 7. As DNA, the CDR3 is TGCGCCAGCAGCCGGGACAGCCTAAACTACGAGCAGTACTTC. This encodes CASSRDSLNYEQYF.

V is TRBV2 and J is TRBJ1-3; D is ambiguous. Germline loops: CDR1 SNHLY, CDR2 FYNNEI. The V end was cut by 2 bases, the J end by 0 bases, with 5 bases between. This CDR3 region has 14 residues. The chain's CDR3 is CASSESNSGNTIYF. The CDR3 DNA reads TGTGCCAGCAGTGAATCCAACTCTGGAAACACCATATATTTT.

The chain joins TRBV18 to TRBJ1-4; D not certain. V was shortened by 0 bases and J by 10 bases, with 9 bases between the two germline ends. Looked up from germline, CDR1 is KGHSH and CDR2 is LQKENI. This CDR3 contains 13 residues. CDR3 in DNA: TGTGCCAGCTCACCACCGTCCCGCGGAAAACTGTTTTTT. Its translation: CASSPPSRGKLFF.